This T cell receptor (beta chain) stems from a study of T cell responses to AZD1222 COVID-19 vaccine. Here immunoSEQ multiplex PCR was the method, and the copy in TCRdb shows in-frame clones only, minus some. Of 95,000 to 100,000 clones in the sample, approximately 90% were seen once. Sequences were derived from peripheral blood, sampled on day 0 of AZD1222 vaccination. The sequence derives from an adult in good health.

CDR3 coding DNA: TGTGCCAGCAGCCAGCGGCTAGCGGGGGGACACAATGAGCAGTTCTTC. It yields the protein CASSQRLAGGHNEQFF. This chain uses TRBV4-2 with TRBJ2-1; 11 positions match TRBD2. The CDR3 totals 16 residues. The germline V gene encodes CDR1 LGHNA and CDR2 YNFKEQ. V lost 3 bases and J lost 5; bases outside the gene matches: 6.